This T cell receptor (beta chain) was retrieved from a study of T cell responses to AZD1222 COVID-19 vaccine. For the study at large: Researchers grouped second doses given at about 4 or about 12 weeks into one pool. Study-wide results and limits: An increase in Spike-specific TCR breadth and depth was observed after two AZD1222 doses. White British ancestry dominated among donors, who included more females, and clonal diversity was possibly underestimated. Just six or seven AZD1222 recipients tested seropositive at baseline.

About this clone: The antigen remains undetermined.

The table came from immunoSEQ multiplex PCR; TCRdb's copy has only in-frame clones and leaves some out. Here the sample spans roughly 120,000 clones, 87% being singletons. V was clipped by 5 bases and J by 0 bases, with 2 bases between them. This CDR3 region has 11 residues. The germline gives CDR1 MDHEN, CDR2 SYDVKM. The receptor's source is an adult in good health. The gene calls are TRBV28 and TRBJ2-7; D is unclear. Sequencing used peripheral blood, obtained on day 0 of AZD1222 vaccination. CDR3 amino acids: CASSHSYEQYF. The CDR3 nucleotides are TGTGCCAGCAGTCACTCCTACGAGCAGTACTTC.